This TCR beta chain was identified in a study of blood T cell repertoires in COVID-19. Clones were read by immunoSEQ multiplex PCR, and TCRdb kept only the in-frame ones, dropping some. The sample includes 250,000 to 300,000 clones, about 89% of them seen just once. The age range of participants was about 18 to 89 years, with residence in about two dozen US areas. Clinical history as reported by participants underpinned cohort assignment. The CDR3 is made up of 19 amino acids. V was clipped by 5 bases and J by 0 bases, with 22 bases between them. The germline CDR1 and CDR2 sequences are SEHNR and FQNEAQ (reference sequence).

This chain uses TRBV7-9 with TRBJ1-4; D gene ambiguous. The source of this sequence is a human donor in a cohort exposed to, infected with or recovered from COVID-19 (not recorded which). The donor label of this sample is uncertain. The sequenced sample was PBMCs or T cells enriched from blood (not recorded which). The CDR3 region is CASSPMSTLPAATNEKLFF. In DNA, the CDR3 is TGTGCCAGCAGCCCCATGAGCACTCTCCCGGCGGCAACTAATGAAAAACTGTTTTTT. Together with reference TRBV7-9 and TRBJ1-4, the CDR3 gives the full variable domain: DTGVSQNPRHKITKRGQNVTFRCDPISEHNRLYWYRQTLGQGPEFLTYFQNEAQLEKSRLLSDRFSAERPKGSFSTLEIQRTEQGDSAMYLCASSPMSTLPAATNEKLFFGSGTQLSVL.